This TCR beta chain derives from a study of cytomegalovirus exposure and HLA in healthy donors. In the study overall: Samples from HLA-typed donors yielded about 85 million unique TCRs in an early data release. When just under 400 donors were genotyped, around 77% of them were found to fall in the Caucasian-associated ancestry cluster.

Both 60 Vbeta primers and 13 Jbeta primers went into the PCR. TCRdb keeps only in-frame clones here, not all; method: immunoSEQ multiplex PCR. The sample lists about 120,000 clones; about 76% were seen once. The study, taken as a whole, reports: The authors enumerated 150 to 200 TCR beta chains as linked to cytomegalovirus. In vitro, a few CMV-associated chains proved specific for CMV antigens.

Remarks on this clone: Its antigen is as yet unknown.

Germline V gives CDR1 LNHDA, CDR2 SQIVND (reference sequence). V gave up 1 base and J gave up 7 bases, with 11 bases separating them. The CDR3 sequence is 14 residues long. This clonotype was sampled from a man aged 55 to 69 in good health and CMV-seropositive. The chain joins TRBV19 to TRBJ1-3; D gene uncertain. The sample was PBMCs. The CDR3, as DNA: TGTGCCAGTAGTATAGGTGGAGGGCTCAACACCATATATTTT. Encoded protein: CASSIGGGLNTIYF.